This T cell receptor beta chain emerged from a study of T-cell reconstitution after alpha-beta-depleted transplantation in children. General observations from the study: Several hundred expanded graft clones reportedly supplied alpha-beta T cells about two months after transplant.

Library preparation (for TCRbeta) was performed with unique molecular identifiers. TCRdb reprocessed the PCR reads with MiXCR, giving one entry per CDR3 protein. Of 65,000 to 85,000 distinct CDR3 sequences in the sample, 9.5% to 13% are singletons; the top ten hold around 14%. This clonotype was found many times. The antigen is not known. The specimen comprised PBMCs, sampled before TCRalphabeta/CD19-depleted stem cell transplant. The receptor was derived from a boy younger than 18 with acute myeloid leukemia, due to receive a stem cell transplant.

The CDR3: CASSIGTSGLLYEQYF. CDR3 sequence (DNA): TGTGCCAGCAGCATCGGGACTAGCGGGCTCCTCTACGAGCAGTACTTC. The gene calls are TRBV7-8 and TRBJ2-7; 12 nucleotides line up with TRBD2. This CDR3 has 16 residues. Trimming at V came to 5 bases and at J to 3 bases, leaving 8 bases not matched to a gene. The germline CDR1 and CDR2 sequences are SGHVS and FQNEAQ.